This is a list of T cell receptor beta chains from one sample in a study of blood T cell repertoires in COVID-19. Sequencing used immunoSEQ multiplex PCR; TCRdb keeps in-frame clones, though not all of them. The data hold under 250,000 clones, with 86% observed a single time. The material sequenced was peripheral blood. Receptor source: a woman of 80 years or more with COVID-19, enrolled during active disease. The CDR3 runs from the conserved cysteine through the conserved F or W. The D gene is left open where the match is weak. Expanded clones get a size class; other rows say once, few or many, or leave the size out.

CDR3 length	J gene	clone size	V gene	D gene	CDR3 protein	CDR3 DNA
14	TRBJ2-3	NA	TRBV5-1	TRBD2	CASSSGLATDTQYF	TGCGCCAGCAGCTCAGGACTAGCGACAGATACGCAGTATTTT
15	TRBJ2-3	NA	TRBV6-5	NA	CASSPAGRRADTQYF	TGTGCCAGCAGTCCCGCGGGCAGGAGGGCAGATACGCAGTATTTT
17	TRBJ1-5	NA	TRBV30	TRBD1	CAWSNDRGFGGNQPQHF	TGTGCCTGGAGTAACGACAGGGGGTTTGGGGGCAATCAGCCCCAGCATTTT
15	TRBJ1-1	once	TRBV19	TRBD1	CASSWTTGGGTEAFF	TGTGCCAGTAGTTGGACAACAGGGGGCGGCACTGAAGCTTTCTTT
13	TRBJ1-1	NA	TRBV5-1	NA	CASSSSDRGEAFF	TGCGCCAGCAGCTCGTCGGACAGAGGAGAAGCTTTCTTT
13	TRBJ1-4	NA	TRBV4-2	NA	CASSQDPSGRLFF	TGTGCCAGCAGCCAAGATCCATCCGGGAGGCTGTTTTTT
15	TRBJ1-5	NA	TRBV28	TRBD1	CASTSRDRGSQPQHF	TGTGCCAGTACATCCCGGGACAGGGGGTCCCAGCCCCAGCATTTT
16	TRBJ1-1	NA	TRBV5-4	TRBD1	CASSAEGGGVNTEAFF	TGTGCCAGCAGCGCGGAAGGGGGCGGGGTGAACACTGAAGCTTTCTTT
14	TRBJ1-4	NA	TRBV6-6	NA	CASIGDITNEKLFF	TGTGCCAGCATCGGGGATATCACTAATGAAAAACTGTTTTTT
16	TRBJ1-2	NA	TRBV9	NA	CASSEGEGKSNYGYTF	TGTGCCAGCAGCGAGGGGGAGGGGAAGAGTAACTATGGCTACACCTTC
21	TRBJ2-1	NA	TRBV15	TRBD1	CATSRGQGRIVWRSSYNEQFF	TGTGCCACCAGCAGAGGACAGGGGCGAATTGTCTGGCGGTCCTCCTACAATGAGCAGTTCTTC
18	TRBJ2-7	NA	TRBV28	NA	CASSPITAYRGGSYEQYF	TGTGCCAGCAGTCCCATAACCGCTTACAGGGGGGGATCCTACGAGCAGTACTTC
15	TRBJ2-3	few	TRBV2	TRBD2	CASSFSGEFTDTQYF	TGTGCCAGCAGTTTTAGCGGGGAGTTCACAGATACGCAGTATTTT
14	TRBJ1-2	NA	TRBV5-1	TRBD1	CATRDRPTSGGYTF	TGCGCCACCAGGGACAGACCGACCTCGGGCGGCTACACCTTC
13	TRBJ2-4	NA	TRBV27	NA	CASRGHLGNIQYF	TGTGCCAGCAGGGGGCACCTGGGGAACATTCAGTACTTC
15	TRBJ1-5	few	TRBV7-8	TRBD1	CASSLVGDRVQPQHF	TGTGCCAGCAGCTTAGTAGGGGACAGGGTGCAGCCCCAGCATTTT
13	TRBJ1-1	once	TRBV7-3	NA	CASSIFPSGEAFF	TGTGCCAGCAGCATTTTCCCCTCGGGTGAAGCTTTCTTT
15	TRBJ1-5	NA	TRBV10-1	NA	CASTGRESSNQPQHF	TGCGCCAGCACGGGCAGGGAAAGTAGCAATCAGCCCCAGCATTTT
15	TRBJ1-1	NA	TRBV19	NA	CASSLPGQTNTEAFF	TGTGCCAGTAGTCTCCCGGGACAAACGAACACTGAAGCTTTCTTT
15	TRBJ2-5	NA	TRBV2	TRBD1	CASSLSGTGAETQYF	TGTGCCAGCAGTCTATCGGGAACAGGGGCAGAGACCCAGTACTTC
12	TRBJ2-2	NA	TRBV19	NA	CASNQVGGELFF	TGTGCCAGTAATCAAGTCGGCGGGGAGCTGTTTTTT
15	TRBJ1-4	once	TRBV6-6	NA	CASSRDSATNEKLFF	TGTGCCAGCAGCCGCGACAGTGCAACTAATGAAAAACTGTTTTTT